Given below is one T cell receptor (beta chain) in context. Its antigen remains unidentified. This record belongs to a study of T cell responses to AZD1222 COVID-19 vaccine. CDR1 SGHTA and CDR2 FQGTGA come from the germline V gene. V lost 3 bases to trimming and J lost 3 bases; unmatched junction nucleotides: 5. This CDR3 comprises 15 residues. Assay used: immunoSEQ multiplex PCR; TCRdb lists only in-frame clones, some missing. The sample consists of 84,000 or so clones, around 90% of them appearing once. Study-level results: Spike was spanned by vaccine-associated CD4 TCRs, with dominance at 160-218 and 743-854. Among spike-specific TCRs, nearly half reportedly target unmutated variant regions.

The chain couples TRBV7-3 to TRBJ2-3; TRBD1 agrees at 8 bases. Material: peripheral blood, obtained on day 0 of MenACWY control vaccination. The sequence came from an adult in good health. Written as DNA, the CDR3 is TGTGCCAGCAGCTTGGACAGGGTGAAAACAGATACGCAGTATTTT. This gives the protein CASSLDRVKTDTQYF.